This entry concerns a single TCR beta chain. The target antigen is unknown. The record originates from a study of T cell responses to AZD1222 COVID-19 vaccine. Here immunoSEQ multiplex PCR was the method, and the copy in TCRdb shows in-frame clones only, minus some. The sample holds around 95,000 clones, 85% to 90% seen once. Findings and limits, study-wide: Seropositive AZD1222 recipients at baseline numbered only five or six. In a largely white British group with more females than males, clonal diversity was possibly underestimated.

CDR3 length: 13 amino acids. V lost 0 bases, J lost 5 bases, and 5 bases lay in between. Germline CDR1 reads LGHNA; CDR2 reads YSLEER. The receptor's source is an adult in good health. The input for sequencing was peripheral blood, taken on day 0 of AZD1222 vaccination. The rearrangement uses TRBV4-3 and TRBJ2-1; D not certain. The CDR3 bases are TGCGCCAGCAGCCAAGATCGTAACAATGAGCAGTTCTTC. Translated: CASSQDRNNEQFF.